This T cell receptor (beta chain) originates from a study of T cell clonality in common variable immunodeficiency. Overall study results and limits: Reportedly, TCR beta sequences from common variable immunodeficiency showed fewer deletions and N-nucleotide insertions.

This clone was detected ten times or more. Its antigen is still unknown. The read gets to within 3 residues of the CDR3 end, and the germline J gene fills in the rest. Caucasian heritage predominated among both patients and controls. CVID subjects had received replacement immunoglobulin for at least one year. Germline V gene data show CDR1 as SGHDN and CDR2 as FVKESK. CDR3 length: 12 amino acids. V was pared by 4 bases and J by 7 bases, with 10 bases between. TCRdb's copy holds only in-frame clones and misses some; the assay was immunoSEQ multiplex PCR. The sample yields approximately 29,000 clones, without any singletons.

This chain links TRBV14 with TRBJ2-5; no reliable D call. The clonotype was recovered from a human donor with common variable immunodeficiency. Sequenced sample: peripheral blood mononuclear cells. The CDR3 DNA, read in part, is TGTGCCAGCAGCCGAGCTCCGGGGACC. Its translation is CASSRAPGT. The whole CDR3 reads CASSRAPGTQYF.